Sequencing of this TCR beta chain was carried out in a study of cytomegalovirus exposure and HLA in healthy donors. General study points: Previous analysis showed most TCR beta V segments were productive about 87% or about 30% of the time. Across donors, sequencing depth was assumed by presence/absence analyses to be roughly uniform. The study put roughly 160 TCR beta chains on its list as cytomegalovirus-associated.

Primers for the PCR totalled 60 Vbeta and 13 Jbeta. TCRdb keeps only in-frame clones here, not all; method: immunoSEQ multiplex PCR. Seen here are roughly 180,000 clones, 75% observed once, and the top ten hold less than 3%. On this clone itself: Antigen unknown.

The CDR3 runs 15 residues. V shed 4 bases and J 6 bases; nucleotides not matched to a gene: 5. Germline V gene sequence: CDR1 SGHRS, CDR2 YFSETQ. The sequenced sample was PBMCs. The receptor was isolated from a female donor in good health and CMV-seronegative. The rearrangement uses TRBV5-1 and TRBJ1-4; 11 nucleotides agree with TRBD1. CDR3 protein: CASSRGTGGDEKLFF. CDR3 nucleotides: TGCGCCAGCAGCCGGGGGACAGGGGGAGATGAAAAACTGTTTTTT.